The 25 T cell receptor beta chains presented below share a single source sample, sequenced in a study of blood T cells in healthy people across ages. A second PCR of roughly 7 to 11 cycles used a sample-barcoded 5' primer and a J-beta primer mix. TCRdb re-called the 5' RACE reads through MiXCR, storing one row per CDR3 protein. The sample shows around 990,000 distinct CDR3 sequences, under 30% of them seen only once. This sample was shared with a second study, whose subject was T cells of mothers and their children.

Sequencing input: blood. Every receptor here comes from a girl aged 2 to 10 in good health.

A few counts support this clonotype. The chain uses TRBV29-1 and TRBJ2-5; D is uncertain. Trimming removed 6 bases at V and 2 bases at J, with 16 bases between. The germline V gene encodes CDR1 SQVTM and CDR2 ANQGSEA. This CDR3 has 14 residues. In DNA form, the CDR3 reads TGCAGCGTCCCCGACACCTCCGGGCAAGAGACCCAGTACTTC. Its translation: CSVPDTSGQETQYF.

The rearrangement joins TRBV7-2 to TRBJ1-2; D is unresolved. The CDR3 extends over 13 amino acids. From germline, CDR1 is SGHTA and CDR2 FQGNSA. V lost 8 bases and J lost 8, with 18 bases in between. Here the CDR3 reads CASAIREGWGYTF. CDR3 DNA sequence: TGTGCCAGCGCCATAAGGGAGGGATGGGGCTACACCTTC. The entire variable domain, with the rest obtained from reference TRBV7-2 and TRBJ1-2, is as follows: GAGVSQSPSNKVTEKGKDVELRCDPISGHTALYWYRQSLGQGLEFLIYFQGNSAPDKSGLPSDRFSAERTGGSVSTLTIQRTQQEDSAVYLCASAIREGWGYTFGSGTRLTVV.

The sample holds a few counts of this clonotype. The gene calls are TRBV6-2 or TRBV6-3 and TRBJ2-7; 8 nucleotides match TRBD2. Germline V gene data show CDR1 as MNHEY and CDR2 as SVGEGT. V lost 4 bases and J lost 5; bases outside the gene matches: 7. This CDR3 comprises 14 residues. CDR3 residues: CASSFTGGPDEQYF. The DNA for the CDR3 is TGTGCCAGCAGTTTCACGGGGGGGCCCGACGAGCAGTACTTC.

V and J are TRBV5-1 and TRBJ1-1; a weak D match, TRBD1 (5 bases). The V gene's germline CDR1 is SGHRS and CDR2 YFSETQ. The V end lost 6 bases, the J end lost 3 bases, and 15 bases lay between the germline ends. The CDR3 extends over 14 amino acids. The CDR3 loop reads CASTDSLSDTEAFF. DNA of the CDR3: TGCGCCAGCACCGACAGCCTATCCGACACTGAAGCTTTCTTT.

This clonotype turned up a few times. V and J are TRBV5-1 and TRBJ2-7, with D uncertain. The germline gives CDR1 SGHRS, CDR2 YFSETQ. V lost 3 bases, J lost 0 bases, and 13 bases lay in between. This CDR3 region has 15 residues. This chain's CDR3 is CASSYIDGSSYEQYF. CDR3 coding DNA: TGCGCCAGCAGCTATATTGACGGTTCCTCCTACGAGCAGTACTTC.

This chain connects TRBV4-2 to TRBJ2-1; 10 positions agree with TRBD2. Germline values: CDR1 LGHNA, CDR2 YNFKEQ. V was pared by 1 base and J by 5 bases, with 5 bases of the junction left unmatched. This CDR3 spans 16 amino acids. CDR3 protein: CASSQVGLADDNEQFF. The CDR3 nucleotides are TGTGCCAGCAGCCAAGTAGGACTAGCGGACGACAATGAGCAGTTCTTC.

This clonotype has more than one count but fewer than ten. Possible read error: a much larger clone is one base away. The genes are TRBV7-3 and TRBJ2-1; 9 bases are shared with TRBD2. This CDR3 is built from 15 residues. In germline, CDR1 is SGHTA, CDR2 FQGTGA. CDR3 protein: CAGSFSGSSYNEQFF. The CDR3, as DNA: TGTGCCGGCAGCTTTAGCGGGAGCTCCTACAATGAGCAGTTCTTC.

This chain connects TRBV6-1 to TRBJ2-4; D is perhaps TRBD1 (6 bases). V lost 3 bases to trimming and J lost 7 bases, with 13 bases between them. The CDR3 extends over 14 amino acids. Germline lookup yields CDR1 MNHNS and CDR2 SASEGT. CDR3 amino acids: CASSDSGGSNIQYF. DNA for the CDR3: TGTGCCAGCAGTGACAGTGGGGGCTCGAACATTCAGTACTTC.

The chain links TRBV12-3 or TRBV12-4 to TRBJ2-5, with TRBD2 matching over 8 bases. The tail of the sequence fits TRBJ2-1 better, so the J call may be wrong. The CDR3 loop spans 15 amino acids. The CDR3 region is CASSLSGSFGNEQFF. In DNA form, the CDR3 reads TGTGCCAGCAGTTTGAGCGGGAGTTTTGGGAATGAGCAGTTCTTC.

This clonotype came up a few times. The chain combines TRBV20-1 with TRBJ2-5, with 13 nucleotides matching TRBD2. The J call may be incorrect, as the DNA end agrees better with TRBJ2-7. The CDR3 loop spans 14 amino acids. The germline CDR1 and CDR2 sequences are DFQATT and SNEGSKA (reference sequence). The CDR3 sequence is CSALGLAGVHEQYF. In DNA, the CDR3 is TGCAGTGCTCTCGGACTAGCGGGAGTCCACGAGCAGTACTTC.

This chain uses TRBV14 with TRBJ2-1; D not certain. The CDR3 is made up of 13 amino acids. V lost 0 bases and J 12 bases, leaving 12 bases between the germline ends. Germline assignment: CDR1 SGHDN and CDR2 FVKESK. In nucleotides, the CDR3 is TGTGCCAGCAGCCAAGATCGCCAGCCGTGGCAGTTCTTC. It yields the protein CASSQDRQPWQFF.

The genes are TRBV24-1 and TRBJ1-1; tentative D call: TRBD1 (5 bases). This CDR3 is built from 12 residues. The V gene's germline CDR1 is KGHDR and CDR2 SFDVKD. V lost 2 bases and J 10 bases, leaving 10 bases between the germline ends. The CDR3 DNA reads TGTGCCACCAGTGATTATGGGGGAACAGCTTTCTTT. This sequence encodes CATSDYGGTAFF.

This clonotype was picked up a small number of times. The chain couples TRBV5-1 to TRBJ1-1; D might be TRBD1 (5 bases). The ends were cut back, 0 bases at V and 5 bases at J, with 11 bases in the middle. The CDR3 totals 14 residues. Germline assignment: CDR1 SGHRS and CDR2 YFSETQ. Here the CDR3 DNA reads TGCGCCAGCAGCTTGGCTGGGGGAGAGACTGAAGCTTTCTTT. Translated, it gives CASSLAGGETEAFF.

The chain uses TRBV12-3 or TRBV12-4 and TRBJ2-1; TRBD1 matches at 9 bases. V lost 5 bases, J lost 8 bases, and 10 bases stayed unmatched. The CDR3 totals 15 residues. The CDR3 loop reads CASSPPGTGIDEQFF. CDR3 coding DNA: TGTGCCAGCAGTCCACCCGGGACAGGGATCGATGAGCAGTTCTTC.

The chain carries TRBV7-9 and TRBJ2-1; D remains unclear. CDR1 is SEHNR, CDR2 FQNEAQ, per germline (reference sequence). V was cut by 10 bases and J by 0 bases, with 16 bases left in between. This CDR3 is built from 15 residues. CDR3 nucleotides: TGTGCCAACACCGGTCTGCGTAGCTCCTACAATGAGCAGTTCTTC. Its translation is CANTGLRSSYNEQFF.

This clonotype was recorded a few times. The chain links TRBV29-1 to TRBJ2-1; D is undetermined. V was trimmed by 5 bases and J by 4 bases, leaving 12 bases between them. The CDR3 extends over 13 amino acids. Germline V CDR1 and CDR2: SQVTM, ANQGSEA. CDR3 protein: CSVTGLNYNEQFF. CDR3 sequence (DNA): TGCAGCGTTACCGGGCTAAATTACAATGAGCAGTTCTTC.

This clonotype was seen only a few times. The gene calls are TRBV6-2 or TRBV6-3 and TRBJ2-4; weak D call: TRBD2 (6 bases). There are 16 residues in the CDR3. V was shortened by 2 bases and J by 7 bases, with 18 bases between the two germline ends. CDR1 and CDR2 from the germline V gene are MNHEY and SVGEGT. The CDR3 sequence is CASSYNWEVVGNIQYF. In DNA, the CDR3 is TGTGCCAGCAGTTACAATTGGGAGGTCGTGGGGAACATTCAGTACTTC.

This clonotype showed up just a few times. This chain uses TRBV9 with TRBJ1-4, with D hard to call. The CDR3 extends over 16 amino acids. V lost 0 bases, J lost 3 bases, and 12 bases lay in between. Germline CDR1 reads SGDLS; CDR2 reads YYNGEE. CDR3 sequence reads: CASSVEEWHPNEKLFF. The DNA for the CDR3 is TGTGCCAGCAGCGTAGAAGAGTGGCACCCTAATGAAAAACTGTTTTTT.

The chain employs TRBV28 and TRBJ2-7; the D is unclear. Gene TRBJ2-5 matches the end of the DNA better, so the J call may be wrong. The V gene's germline CDR1 is MDHEN and CDR2 SYDVKM. This CDR3 contains 14 residues. The CDR3 protein is CATLNPAAQETQYF. CDR3 DNA sequence: TGTGCCACCCTCAACCCGGCGGCCCAAGAGACCCAGTACTTC.

Turning to this clonotype: Sequence at one end of the junction differs from germline and may be a read error. This chain links TRBV5-6 with TRBJ2-3; the D is unclear. The CDR3 is 11 residues long. The germline V gene has CDR1 SGHDT and CDR2 YYEEEE. The CDR3 DNA follows: TGTGCCAGCAGCTCATCAGATACGCGGTATTTT. Its protein product is CASSSSDTRYF.

This CDR3 is CASSDGGGSYNEQFF. The CDR3 coding sequence is TGTGCCAGCAGTGACGGGGGGGGCTCCTACAATGAGCAGTTCTTC. The chain joins TRBV6-4 to TRBJ2-1, with 7 bases lining up with TRBD2. CDR1 and CDR2 (germline): MRHNA, SNTAGT. V trimming: 2 bases; J trimming: 0 bases; junction bases outside the gene matches: 1. This CDR3 region has 15 residues.

This chain uses TRBV4-2 with TRBJ2-5; D not resolved. The better agreement between TRBJ2-1 and the DNA end casts doubt on the J call. The CDR3 is made up of 13 amino acids. Looked up from germline, CDR1 is LGHNA and CDR2 is YNFKEQ. CDR3 in amino acids: CASSQGEGTEQFF. CDR3 nucleotide sequence: TGTGCCAGCAGCCAAGGGGAAGGTACTGAGCAGTTCTTC.

The chain recombines TRBV7-2 with TRBJ2-5; 11 bases fit TRBD2. V shed 2 bases, J shed 5 bases, and the junction held 10 bases outside the gene matches. This CDR3 has 17 residues. Germline assignment: CDR1 SGHTA and CDR2 FQGNSA. This CDR3 is CASSLMLAGGRGETQYF. The CDR3 DNA sequence: TGTGCCAGCAGCTTAATGCTAGCGGGGGGCCGGGGGGAGACCCAGTACTTC.

This clonotype was recorded a few times. The CDR3 reads CASSLALSGRVPNPYEQYF. CDR3 in DNA: TGTGCCAGCAGCTTAGCTCTGAGCGGGAGGGTCCCAAATCCCTACGAGCAGTACTTC. The rearrangement links TRBV7-6 to TRBJ2-7, with TRBD2 identical over 10 bases. Trimming cost V 0 bases and J 2 bases; bases outside gene matches: 13. CDR3 length: 19 amino acids. From germline, CDR1 is SGHVS and CDR2 FNYEAQ.

CDR3 nucleotide sequence: TGTGCCAGCAGCTTAGGACTCGGGACCCAAGAGACCCAGTACTTC. Its translation: CASSLGLGTQETQYF. V usage is TRBV7-3 and J usage is TRBJ2-5; either TRBD1 or TRBD2 may fit D (5 bases each). CDR3 size: 15 residues. CDR1 is SGHTA, CDR2 FQGTGA, per germline. V was pared by 2 bases and J by 1 base, with 11 bases between.